Listed below are T cell receptor beta chains from one sample, sequenced in a study of response to subunit inactivated influenza vaccine. TCRdb called the RT-PCR reads again in MiXCR, with one record for every CDR3 protein. The data contain 600,000 to 700,000 distinct CDR3 sequences, 14% of them singletons. Material: PBMCs from blood, obtained 14 days before vaccination. The origin of the receptors is a man in his forties or fifties who received an inactivated influenza vaccine. Each CDR3 is given with its conserved first and last residue. Fields, in order: J gene, V gene, CDR3 protein.

>TRBJ2-3|TRBV10-3
CATISRGASTDTQYF
>TRBJ1-2|TRBV14
CASSQVGPNYGYTF
>TRBJ2-7|TRBV2
CASSLRQEFSYEQYF
>TRBJ2-3|TRBV4-3
CASSQGPSGNTDTQYF
>TRBJ2-7|TRBV7-8
CASSLGRAGVHEQYF
>TRBJ2-2|TRBV20-1
CSASNRVKGELFF
>TRBJ2-3|TRBV27
CASSLSKGFGRGTDTQYF
>TRBJ2-3|TRBV9
CASSVATGLYTDTQYF
>TRBJ1-5|TRBV20-1
CSARAPTGGQPQHF
>TRBJ2-1|TRBV20-1
CSASQTSGNEQFF
>TRBJ2-7|TRBV29-1
CSVATSGRATEQYF
>TRBJ2-5|TRBV11-1
CASSPKARGQLAQETQYF
>TRBJ1-5|TRBV12-3/TRBV12-4
CASSLTGVHNQPQHF
>TRBJ2-2|TRBV12-3/TRBV12-4
CASSETHSGETGELFF
>TRBJ2-1|TRBV12-3/TRBV12-4
CASSLLAGGVHNEQFF
>TRBJ1-6|TRBV12-3/TRBV12-4
CASSLEGLRNSPLHF
>TRBJ2-7|TRBV20-1
CSATGLAGFPREQYF
>TRBJ2-2|TRBV12-3/TRBV12-4
CASSYGSLDTGELFF
>TRBJ1-5|TRBV20-1
CSARLGGSNQPQHF
>TRBJ2-6|TRBV14
CASSQRRGTGANVLTF
>TRBJ1-1|TRBV20-1
CSASRQGGTEAFF
>TRBJ2-1|TRBV19
CATALQASSYNEQFF
>TRBJ2-7|TRBV27
CASSPGSPEQYF
>TRBJ2-7|TRBV27
CASSPGAGGTYEQYF
>TRBJ2-5|TRBV5-6
CASSDSGRASETQYF
>TRBJ2-7|TRBV29-1
CSVGTGAYEQYF
>TRBJ2-1|TRBV7-6
CASSLEAGGQYYNEQFF
>TRBJ2-5|TRBV4-3
CASSQDPRSETQYF
>TRBJ1-2|TRBV20-1
CSAGDRVVGYGYTF
>TRBJ2-1|TRBV3-1
CASSQTLLAGGHNEQFF
>TRBJ2-7|TRBV3-1
CASTRGTGGTYEQYF
>TRBJ2-7|TRBV2
CASSKQRQGGYEQYF
>TRBJ2-3|TRBV9
CASSVAGGNTDTQYF
>TRBJ2-3|TRBV4-2
CASSQEAGGRTDTQYF
>TRBJ2-7|TRBV4-3
CASSQDEGGIQVEQYF
>TRBJ2-7|TRBV20-1
CSGLLGLAGTAEQYF